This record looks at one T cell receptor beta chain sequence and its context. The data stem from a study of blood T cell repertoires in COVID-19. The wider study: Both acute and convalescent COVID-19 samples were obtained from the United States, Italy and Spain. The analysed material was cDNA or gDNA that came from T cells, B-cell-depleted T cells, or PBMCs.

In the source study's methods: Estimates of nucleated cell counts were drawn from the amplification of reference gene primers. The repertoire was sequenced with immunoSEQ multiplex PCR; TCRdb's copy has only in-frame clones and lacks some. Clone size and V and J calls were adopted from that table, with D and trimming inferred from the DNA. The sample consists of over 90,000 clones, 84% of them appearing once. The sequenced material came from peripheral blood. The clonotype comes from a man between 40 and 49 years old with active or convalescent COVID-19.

CDR3 loop: CAWSVRGRGRVQPQHF. The CDR3 nucleotides are TGTGCCTGGAGTGTAAGGGGCAGGGGGCGCGTTCAGCCCCAGCATTTT. This chain connects TRBV30 to TRBJ1-5; 8 nucleotides match TRBD1. With V trimmed by 0 bases and J by 6 bases, 10 bases remained unmatched. Germline-derived CDR1 and CDR2 are GTSNPN and SVGIG (reference sequence). The CDR3 totals 16 residues.